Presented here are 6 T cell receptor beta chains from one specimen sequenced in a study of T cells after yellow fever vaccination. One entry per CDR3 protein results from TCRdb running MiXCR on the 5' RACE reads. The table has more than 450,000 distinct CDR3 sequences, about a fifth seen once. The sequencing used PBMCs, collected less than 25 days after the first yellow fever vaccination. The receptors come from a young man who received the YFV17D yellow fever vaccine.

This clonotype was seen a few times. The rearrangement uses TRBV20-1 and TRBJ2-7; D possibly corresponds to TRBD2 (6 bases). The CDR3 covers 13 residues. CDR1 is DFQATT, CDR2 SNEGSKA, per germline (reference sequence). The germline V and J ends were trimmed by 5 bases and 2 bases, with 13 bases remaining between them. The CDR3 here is CSAPGLLPYEQYV. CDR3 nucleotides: TGCAGTGCTCCGGGACTCCTACCCTACGAGCAGTACGTC.

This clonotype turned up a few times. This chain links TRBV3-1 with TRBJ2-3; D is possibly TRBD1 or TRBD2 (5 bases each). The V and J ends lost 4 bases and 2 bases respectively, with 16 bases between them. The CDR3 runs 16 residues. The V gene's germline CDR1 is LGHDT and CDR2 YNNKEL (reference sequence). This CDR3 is CASSRGMRLATDTQYF. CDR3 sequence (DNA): TGTGCCAGCAGCCGGGGGATGAGGCTTGCCACAGATACGCAGTATTTT.

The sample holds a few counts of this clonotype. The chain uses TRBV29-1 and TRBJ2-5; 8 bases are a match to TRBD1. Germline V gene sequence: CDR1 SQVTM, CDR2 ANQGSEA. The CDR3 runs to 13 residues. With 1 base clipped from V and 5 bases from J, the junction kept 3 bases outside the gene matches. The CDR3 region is CSVEVTGEETQYF. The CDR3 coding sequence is TGCAGCGTTGAAGTGACAGGGGAGGAGACCCAGTACTTC.

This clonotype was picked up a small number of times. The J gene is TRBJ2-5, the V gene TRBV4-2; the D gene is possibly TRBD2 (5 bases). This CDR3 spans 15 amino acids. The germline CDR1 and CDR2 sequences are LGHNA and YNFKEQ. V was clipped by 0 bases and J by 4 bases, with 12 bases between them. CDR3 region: CASSQEGSHGETQYF. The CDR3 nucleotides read TGTGCCAGCAGCCAAGAGGGGAGCCACGGAGAGACCCAGTACTTC.

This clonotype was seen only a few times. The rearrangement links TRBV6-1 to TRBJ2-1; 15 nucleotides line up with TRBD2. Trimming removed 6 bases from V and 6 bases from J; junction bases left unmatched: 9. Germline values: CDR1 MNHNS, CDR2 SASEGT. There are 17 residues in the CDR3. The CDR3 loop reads CASSSRTSGGAGNEQFF. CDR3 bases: TGTGCCAGCAGCTCCCGGACTAGCGGGGGGGCGGGCAATGAGCAGTTCTTC.

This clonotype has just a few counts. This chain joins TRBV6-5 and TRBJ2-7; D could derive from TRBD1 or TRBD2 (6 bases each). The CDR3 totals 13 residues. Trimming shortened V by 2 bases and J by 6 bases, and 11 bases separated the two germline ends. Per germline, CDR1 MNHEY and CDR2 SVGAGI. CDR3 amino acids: CASSYSRGGEQYV. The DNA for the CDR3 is TGTGCCAGCAGTTACAGCAGGGGAGGCGAGCAGTACGTC.